The next 13 T cell receptor beta chains were all read from a single sample in a study of control samples from healthy donors and cancer patients. Clones were read by immunoSEQ multiplex PCR, and TCRdb kept only the in-frame ones, dropping some. Counted here are around 85,000 clones, over 90% occurring once; the ten biggest clones make up around 5%. Material: blood. The receptors come from a woman between 18 and 29 years old in good health.

The CDR3 bases are TGTGCCAGTAGTCCCCCCCGGGCCGATAATTCACCCCTCCACTTT. Translation gives CASSPPRADNSPLHF. V and J are TRBV19 and TRBJ1-6; D gene ambiguous. CDR1 is LNHDA and CDR2 is SQIVND in the germline V gene (reference sequence). The length of the CDR3 is 15 residues. V gave up 5 bases and J gave up 5 bases, with 13 bases separating them.

The chain carries TRBV5-6 and TRBJ1-6; 7 nucleotides line up with TRBD1. Trimming removed 3 bases from V and 13 bases from J; junction bases left unmatched: 10. CDR1 and CDR2 (germline): SGHDT, YYEEEE. The CDR3 extends over 14 amino acids. The CDR3 is CASSSPGTVGPLHF. CDR3 bases: TGTGCCAGCAGCTCGCCGGGGACAGTTGGGCCCCTCCACTTT.

This chain connects TRBV18 to TRBJ2-7, with TRBD1 as a possible D gene (5 bases). Trimming took off 6 bases at V and 5 bases at J, with 11 bases between the two ends. The CDR3 is made up of 12 amino acids. Germline V CDR1 and CDR2: KGHSH, LQKENI. The CDR3 region is CASSPGIDEQYF. The CDR3 nucleotides are TGTGCCAGCTCCCCAGGGATCGACGAGCAGTACTTC.

The chain combines TRBV5-4 with TRBJ1-1; D call uncertain. V was clipped by 4 bases and J by 3 bases, with 10 bases between them. Germline values: CDR1 SGHNT, CDR2 YYREEE (reference sequence). This CDR3 comprises 13 residues. The CDR3 sequence: CASSLTTDTEAFF. CDR3 coding DNA: TGTGCCAGCAGCCTCACCACGGACACTGAAGCTTTCTTT. The full variable domain, with the rest looked up from reference TRBV5-4 and TRBJ1-1, is ETGVTQSPTHLIKTRGQQVTLRCSSQSGHNTVSWYQQALGQGPQFIFQYYREEENGRGNFPPRFSGLQFPNYSSELNVNALELDDSALYLCASSLTTDTEAFFGQGTRLTVV.

This clone was detected once. J is TRBJ2-5 and V is TRBV28; TRBD2 matches at 13 bases. V lost 6 bases, J lost 3 bases, and 16 bases stayed unmatched. This CDR3 comprises 19 residues. Germline V gene data show CDR1 as MDHEN and CDR2 as SYDVKM. The DNA for the CDR3 is TGTGCCAGCAGCCAAGAGCGGTATCCCGGGACTAGCGGGGAAGAGACCCAGTACTTC. Its protein product is CASSQERYPGTSGEETQYF. The whole variable domain, filled in from reference TRBV28 and TRBJ2-5, reads DVKVTQSSRYLVKRTGEKVFLECVQDMDHENMFWYRQDPGLGLRLIYFSYDVKMKEKGDIPEGYSVSREKKERFSLILESASTNQTSMYLCASSQERYPGTSGEETQYFGPGTRLLVL.

The chain uses TRBV7-2 and TRBJ1-2; D not certain. This CDR3 spans 16 amino acids. The V end lost 0 bases, the J end lost 1 base, and 12 bases lay between the germline ends. Germline values: CDR1 SGHTA, CDR2 FQGNSA. CDR3 region: CASSLAVSENNYGYTF. The CDR3 coding sequence is TGTGCCAGCAGCTTAGCCGTGTCTGAAAATAACTATGGCTACACCTTC.

The J gene is TRBJ1-2, the V gene TRBV5-6; D is uncertain. Trimming took 4 bases from V and 8 from J, leaving 18 bases between them. The CDR3 sequence is 14 residues long. CDR1 SGHDT and CDR2 YYEEEE come from the germline V gene. DNA of the CDR3: TGTGCCAGCAGCCCCATTCATACAGATCGGGGCTACACCTTC. This sequence encodes CASSPIHTDRGYTF.

V is TRBV28 and J is TRBJ2-5; unclear D gene. V was pared by 6 bases and J by 3 bases, with 5 bases between. Germline V lookup: CDR1 MDHEN, CDR2 SYDVKM. This CDR3 is built from 11 residues. The CDR3 region is CASRLKETQYF. The CDR3 DNA follows: TGTGCCAGCAGGCTTAAAGAGACCCAGTACTTC. Variable domain in full (rest from reference TRBV28 and TRBJ2-5): DVKVTQSSRYLVKRTGEKVFLECVQDMDHENMFWYRQDPGLGLRLIYFSYDVKMKEKGDIPEGYSVSREKKERFSLILESASTNQTSMYLCASRLKETQYFGPGTRLLVL.

This chain connects TRBV27 to TRBJ1-5; D gene unclear. Trimming shortened V by 0 bases and J by 11 bases, and 11 bases separated the two germline ends. In germline, CDR1 is MNHEY, CDR2 SMNVEV (reference sequence). The CDR3 has 13 residues. The CDR3 here is CASSLSRYGAQHF. CDR3 nucleotides: TGTGCCAGCAGTTTATCGCGTTATGGGGCCCAGCATTTT.

This chain uses TRBV18 with TRBJ2-7, with 12 positions matching TRBD1. Looked up from germline, CDR1 is KGHSH and CDR2 is LQKENI. The length of the CDR3 is 17 residues. V shed 6 bases and J 2 bases; nucleotides not matched to a gene: 11. The CDR3 coding sequence is TGTGCCAGCTCTACAACTTCCGGGACAGGGGGCCCCTACGAGCAGTACTTC. Translated: CASSTTSGTGGPYEQYF.

This chain connects TRBV18 to TRBJ2-1; D possibly corresponds to TRBD2 (5 bases). V was pared by 3 bases and J by 6 bases, with 6 bases between. The length of the CDR3 is 12 residues. The germline V gene encodes CDR1 KGHSH and CDR2 LQKENI. CDR3 sequence: CASSPTSNEQFF. CDR3 DNA sequence: TGTGCCAGCTCACCCACTAGCAATGAGCAGTTCTTC.

V gene TRBV6-2 or TRBV6-3 combines with J gene TRBJ1-4; no firm D call. V was trimmed by 0 bases and J by 8 bases, leaving 16 bases between them. The CDR3 extends over 16 amino acids. Germline V CDR1 and CDR2: MNHEY, SVGEGT. The CDR3 region has the DNA TGTGCCAGCAGTTACTCGAGTGGCGAAGTAAAAGAAAAACTGTTTTTT. Translating it yields CASSYSSGEVKEKLFF.

V and J are TRBV6-5 and TRBJ1-1; D uncertain. Trimming pared 8 bases from V and 0 bases from J, leaving 16 bases between. From germline, CDR1 is MNHEY and CDR2 SVGAGI. The CDR3 totals 15 residues. The DNA of the CDR3 is TGTGCCAGCGGCATGGGCACGCTCTTGAACACTGAAGCTTTCTTT. As protein: CASGMGTLLNTEAFF.